The source of this TCR beta chain is a study of beta chain features in type 1 diabetes. Study-wide findings and caveats: The naive, central memory and Treg TCRB repertoires looked more alike in patients than they did in healthy donors. The study found moderately but significantly shorter TCRB CDR3s in all four CD4+ subsets of Type 1 diabetes patients. At VDJ recombination sites, type 1 diabetes patients had fewer insertions and more deleted nucleotides.

Cell sorting via CD45RO/CCR7/CD25/CD127/CD95/CD27 was performed to obtain CD4+ naive, central memory, regulatory and stem cell-like memory cells. Trimming took 2 bases from V and 4 from J; bases not matched to a gene: 4. The CDR3 has 13 amino acids. Germline CDR1 and CDR2: GTSNPN and SVGIG (reference sequence). In regard to this clone: Its antigen is still unknown.

Every bit of the isolated RNA underwent reverse transcription, so sequencing read expressed TCRB transcripts. Sequenced naive, central memory and regulatory T cell samples produced an average of about 3.6 million reads. Sequencing used immunoSEQ multiplex PCR; TCRdb keeps in-frame clones, though not all of them. The sample lists about 45,000 clones; over 60% were seen once. The source material was Tregs from blood. This TCR came from a woman aged 18-29 years with type 1 diabetes. This chain uses TRBV30 with TRBJ2-5; 7 bases fit TRBD2. CDR3 DNA: TGTGCCTGGAGTAAGGGAGGGCGAGAGACCCAGTACTTC. Its protein is CAWSKGGRETQYF.